Below are 5 T cell receptor beta chains sequenced from a single sample in a study of cytomegalovirus exposure and HLA in healthy donors. PCR primers comprised 60 Vbeta and 13 Jbeta primers. Sequenced by immunoSEQ multiplex PCR; TCRdb stores in-frame clones only, minus some. This table holds around 75,000 clones. The specimen was PBMCs. The origin of the receptors is a man between 45 and 60 years old in good health and CMV-seropositive.

J is TRBJ1-2 and V is TRBV6-1; 7 bases line up with TRBD1. This CDR3 contains 13 residues. Germline V gene lookup returns CDR1 MNHNS and CDR2 SASEGT. With 7 bases clipped from V and 4 bases from J, the junction kept 6 bases outside the gene matches. CDR3 sequence (DNA): TGTGCCAGCAAGGGGGCATTGGGCTATGGCTACACCTTC. Its translation: CASKGALGYGYTF.

The chain has TRBV11-1 and TRBJ1-1; TRBD1 is a possible D gene (5 bases). The ends were cut back, 0 bases at V and 6 bases at J, with 14 bases in the middle. This CDR3 comprises 15 residues. The V gene's germline CDR1 is SGHAT and CDR2 FQDESV (reference sequence). CDR3 nucleotide sequence: TGTGCCAGCAGCTTAGCGGCGGGGGAGGGCGCTGAAGCTTTCTTT. Amino acid sequence: CASSLAAGEGAEAFF.

The CDR3 protein is CASAQGAAGNTIYF. CDR3 DNA: TGTGCCAGCGCACAGGGGGCCGCTGGAAACACCATATATTTT. The rearrangement links TRBV6-4 to TRBJ1-3; 9 bases fit TRBD1. The CDR3 runs to 14 residues. Germline-derived CDR1 and CDR2 are MRHNA and SNTAGT. Trimming took 8 bases from V and 2 from J; bases not matched to a gene: 4.

The chain has TRBV14 and TRBJ2-3, with 11 bases lining up with TRBD2. CDR3 length: 18 amino acids. J was trimmed by 4 bases and V by 5 bases; bases with no gene match: 14. Germline lookup yields CDR1 SGHDN and CDR2 FVKESK. The CDR3 spells CASSTAPISGGAADTQYF. The CDR3 DNA sequence: TGTGCCAGCAGCACCGCCCCAATTAGCGGGGGGGCAGCAGATACGCAGTATTTT.

V is TRBV7-2 and J is TRBJ2-5; perhaps TRBD2 as D (6 bases). Trimming removed 2 bases at V and 9 bases at J, with 7 bases between. Germline V gene lookup returns CDR1 SGHTA and CDR2 FQGNSA. The length of the CDR3 is 11 residues. The CDR3 DNA sequence: TGTGCCAGCAGCTTACGCGGGGCCCAGTACTTC. This codes for CASSLRGAQYF. The whole variable domain, filled in from reference TRBV7-2 and TRBJ2-5, reads GAGVSQSPSNKVTEKGKDVELRCDPISGHTALYWYRQSLGQGLEFLIYFQGNSAPDKSGLPSDRFSAERTGGSVSTLTIQRTQQEDSAVYLCASSLRGAQYFGPGTRLLVL.